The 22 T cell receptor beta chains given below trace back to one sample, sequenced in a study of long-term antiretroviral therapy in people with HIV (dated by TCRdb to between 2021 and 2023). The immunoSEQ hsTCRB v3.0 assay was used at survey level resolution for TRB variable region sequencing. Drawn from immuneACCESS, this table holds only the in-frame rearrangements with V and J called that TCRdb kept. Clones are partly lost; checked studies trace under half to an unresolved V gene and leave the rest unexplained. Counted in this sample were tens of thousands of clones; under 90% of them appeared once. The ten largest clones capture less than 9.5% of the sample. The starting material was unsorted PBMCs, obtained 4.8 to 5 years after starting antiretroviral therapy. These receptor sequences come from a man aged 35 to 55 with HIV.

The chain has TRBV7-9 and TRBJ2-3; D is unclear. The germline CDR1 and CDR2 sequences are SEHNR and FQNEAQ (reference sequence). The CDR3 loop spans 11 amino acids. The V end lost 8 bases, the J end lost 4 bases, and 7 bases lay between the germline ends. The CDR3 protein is CASAASDTQYF. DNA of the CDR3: TGTGCCAGCGCCGCCTCAGATACGCAGTATTTT.

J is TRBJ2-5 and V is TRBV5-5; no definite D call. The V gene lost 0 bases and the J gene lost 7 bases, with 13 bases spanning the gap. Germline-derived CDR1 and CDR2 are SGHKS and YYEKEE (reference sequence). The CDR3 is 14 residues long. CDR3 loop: CASSLAPGSGTQYF. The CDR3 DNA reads TGTGCCAGCAGCTTGGCCCCAGGCTCGGGGACCCAGTACTTC.

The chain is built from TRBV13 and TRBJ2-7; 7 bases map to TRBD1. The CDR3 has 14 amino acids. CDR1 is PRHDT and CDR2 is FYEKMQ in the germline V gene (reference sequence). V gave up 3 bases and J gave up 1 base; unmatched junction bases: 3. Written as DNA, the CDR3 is TGTGCCAGCAGCTTCCGGGACAGTTCCTACGAGCAGTACTTC. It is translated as CASSFRDSSYEQYF.

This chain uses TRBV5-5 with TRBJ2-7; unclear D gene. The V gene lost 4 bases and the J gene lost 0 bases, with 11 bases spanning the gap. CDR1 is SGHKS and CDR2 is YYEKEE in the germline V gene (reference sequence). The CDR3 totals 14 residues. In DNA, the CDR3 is TGTGCCAGCAGCACGAGGTGGCCCTCCTACGAGCAGTACTTC. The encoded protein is CASSTRWPSYEQYF.

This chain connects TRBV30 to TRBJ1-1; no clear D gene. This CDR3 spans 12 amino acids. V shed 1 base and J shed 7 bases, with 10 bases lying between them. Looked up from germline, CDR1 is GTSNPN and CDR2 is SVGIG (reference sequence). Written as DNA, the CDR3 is TGTGCCTGGAGTGGACAACAGCGTGAAGCTTTCTTT. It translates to CAWSGQQREAFF. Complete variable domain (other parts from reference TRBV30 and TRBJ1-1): SQTIHQWPATLVQPVGSPLSLECTVEGTSNPNLYWYRQAAGRGLQLLFYSVGIGQISSEVPQNLSASRPQDRQFILSSKKLLLSDSGFYLCAWSGQQREAFFGQGTRLTVV.

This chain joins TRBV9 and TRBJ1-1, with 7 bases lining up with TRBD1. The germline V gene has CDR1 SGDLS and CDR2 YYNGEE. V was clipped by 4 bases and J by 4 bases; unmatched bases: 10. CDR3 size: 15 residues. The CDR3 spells CASSPQTGWSTEAFF. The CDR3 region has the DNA TGTGCCAGCAGCCCACAGACAGGGTGGAGCACTGAAGCTTTCTTT.

CDR3 nucleotides: TGTGCCAGCAGTGAAGTAGGACACTTTGGCTACACCTTC. Encoded protein: CASSEVGHFGYTF. The J gene is TRBJ1-2, the V gene TRBV6-1; D perhaps matches TRBD1 (5 bases). Trimming removed 1 base from V and 7 bases from J, with 10 bases in between. Germline loops: CDR1 MNHNS, CDR2 SASEGT. The CDR3 has 13 residues.

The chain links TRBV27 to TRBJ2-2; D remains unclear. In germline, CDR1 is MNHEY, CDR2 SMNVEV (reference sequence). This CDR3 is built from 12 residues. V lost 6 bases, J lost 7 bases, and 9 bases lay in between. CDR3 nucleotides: TGTGCCAGCAGCCCCATGGGCGGGGAGCTGTTTTTT. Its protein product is CASSPMGGELFF.

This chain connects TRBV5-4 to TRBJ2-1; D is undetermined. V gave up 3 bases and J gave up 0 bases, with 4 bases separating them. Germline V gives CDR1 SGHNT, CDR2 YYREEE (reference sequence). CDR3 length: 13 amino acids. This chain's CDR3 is CASSWSSYNEQFF. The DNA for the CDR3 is TGTGCCAGCAGCTGGAGCTCCTACAATGAGCAGTTCTTC.

CDR3: CAIKRAGIYEQYF. As DNA, the CDR3 is TGTGCCATCAAGAGAGCGGGAATTTACGAGCAGTACTTC. The V call is TRBV10-3, the J call TRBJ2-7, with 7 bases that match TRBD2. The J segment lost 4 bases and the V segment lost 7 bases, leaving 7 bases of the junction unmatched. Looked up from germline, CDR1 is ENHRY and CDR2 is SYGVKD. The CDR3 is 13 residues long.

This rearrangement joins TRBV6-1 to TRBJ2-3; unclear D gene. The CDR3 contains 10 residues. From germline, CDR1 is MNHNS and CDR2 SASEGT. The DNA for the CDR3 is TGTGCGGTGGGATCTGATACGCAGTATTTT. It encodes CAVGSDTQYF.

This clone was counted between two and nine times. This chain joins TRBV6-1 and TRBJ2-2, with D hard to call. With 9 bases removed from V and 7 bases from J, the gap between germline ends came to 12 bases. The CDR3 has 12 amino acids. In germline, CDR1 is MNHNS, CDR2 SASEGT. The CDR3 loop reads CASRTRVGELFF. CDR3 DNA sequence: TGTGCCAGTCGGACGAGAGTCGGGGAGCTGTTTTTT.

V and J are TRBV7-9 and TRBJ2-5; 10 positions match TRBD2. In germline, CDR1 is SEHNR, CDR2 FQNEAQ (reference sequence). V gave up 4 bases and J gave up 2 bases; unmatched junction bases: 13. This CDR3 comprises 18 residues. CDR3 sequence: CASSWGASGGLNQETQYF. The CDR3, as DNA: TGTGCCAGCAGCTGGGGGGCTAGCGGGGGCCTTAATCAAGAGACCCAGTACTTC.

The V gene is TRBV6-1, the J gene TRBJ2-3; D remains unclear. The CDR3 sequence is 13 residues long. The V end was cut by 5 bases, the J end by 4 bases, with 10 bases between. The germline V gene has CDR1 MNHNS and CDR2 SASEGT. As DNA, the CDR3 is TGTGCCAGCAGTCTAAACACCGCAGATACGCAGTATTTT. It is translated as CASSLNTADTQYF.

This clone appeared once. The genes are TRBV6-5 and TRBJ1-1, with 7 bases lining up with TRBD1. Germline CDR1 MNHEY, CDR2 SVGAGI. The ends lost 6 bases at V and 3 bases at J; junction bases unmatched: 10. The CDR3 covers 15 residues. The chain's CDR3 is CASSLDAGGYTEAFF. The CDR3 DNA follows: TGTGCCAGCAGCTTAGACGCAGGGGGTTACACTGAAGCTTTCTTT.

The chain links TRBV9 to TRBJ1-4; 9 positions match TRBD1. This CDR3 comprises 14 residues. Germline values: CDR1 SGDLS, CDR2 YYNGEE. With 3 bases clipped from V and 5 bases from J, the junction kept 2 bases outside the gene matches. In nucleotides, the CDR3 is TGTGCCAGCAGCGCGGGACAGGGAAATGAAAAACTGTTTTTT. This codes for CASSAGQGNEKLFF.

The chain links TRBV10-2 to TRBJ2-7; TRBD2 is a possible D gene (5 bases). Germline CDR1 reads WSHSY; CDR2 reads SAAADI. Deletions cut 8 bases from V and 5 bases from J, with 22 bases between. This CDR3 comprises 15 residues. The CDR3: CASVAVLAPSDEQYF. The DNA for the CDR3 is TGCGCCAGCGTTGCCGTCCTAGCCCCCTCGGACGAGCAGTACTTC.

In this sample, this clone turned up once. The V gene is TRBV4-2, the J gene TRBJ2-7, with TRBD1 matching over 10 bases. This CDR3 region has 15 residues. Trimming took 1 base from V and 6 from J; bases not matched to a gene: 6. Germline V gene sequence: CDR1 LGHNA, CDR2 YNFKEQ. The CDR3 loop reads CASSQGDRGFSEQYF. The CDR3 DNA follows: TGTGCCAGCAGCCAAGGGGACAGGGGTTTCTCCGAGCAGTACTTC.

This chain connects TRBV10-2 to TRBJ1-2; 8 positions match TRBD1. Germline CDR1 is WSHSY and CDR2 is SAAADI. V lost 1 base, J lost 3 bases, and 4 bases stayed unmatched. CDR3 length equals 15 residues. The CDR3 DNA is TGCGCCAGCAGTGAGTACGACAGGGGTCACTATGGCTACACCTTC. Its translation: CASSEYDRGHYGYTF.

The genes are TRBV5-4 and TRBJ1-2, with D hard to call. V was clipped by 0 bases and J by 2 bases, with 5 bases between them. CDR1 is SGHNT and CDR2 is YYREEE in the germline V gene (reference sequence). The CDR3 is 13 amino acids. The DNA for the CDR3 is TGTGCCAGCAGCTTGGGTCGGAACTATGGCTACACCTTC. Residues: CASSLGRNYGYTF.

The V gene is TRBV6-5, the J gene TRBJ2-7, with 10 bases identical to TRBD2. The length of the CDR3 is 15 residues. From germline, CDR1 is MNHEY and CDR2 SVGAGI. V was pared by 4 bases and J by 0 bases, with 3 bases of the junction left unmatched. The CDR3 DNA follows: TGTGCCAGCAGTTCACTAGCGGGACTCTCCTACGAGCAGTACTTC. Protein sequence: CASSSLAGLSYEQYF.

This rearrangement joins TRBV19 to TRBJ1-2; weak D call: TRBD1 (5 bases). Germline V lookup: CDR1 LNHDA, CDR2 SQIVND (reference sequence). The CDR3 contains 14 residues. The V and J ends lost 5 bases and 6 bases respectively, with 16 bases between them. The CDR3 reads CASSETGPRNGYTF. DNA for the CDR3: TGTGCCAGTAGTGAAACGGGACCACGGAATGGCTACACCTTC.